Below are 29 T cell receptor beta chains sequenced from a single sample in a study of blood T cells in healthy people across ages (dated by TCRdb to about 2015). The method behind the library was 5' RACE. These reads were obtained on an Illumina HiSeq 2500. A second PCR of roughly 6 to 11 cycles was run with a J-beta primer mix and a sample-barcoded 5' primer. TCRdb passed the public sequencing reads through fastp at Q25 and MiXCR, retaining productive beta sequences. Rows merge per CDR3 protein into single entries with the most common DNA and genes. This sample gives roughly 500,000 distinct CDR3 sequences in total; 27% of them show up just once. The ten largest make up about 18% of the sample. Material: blood. The origin of the receptors is a woman between 65 and 79 years old in good health.

This chain joins TRBV29-1 and TRBJ2-4; 7 positions match TRBD1. The CDR3 covers 14 residues. V lost 7 bases and J lost 1; bases outside the gene matches: 7. Germline V CDR1 and CDR2: SQVTM, ANQGSEA. CDR3 in amino acids: CSGIQGTAKNIQYF. For the CDR3, the DNA is TGCAGCGGGATACAGGGGACGGCCAAAAACATTCAGTACTTC.

This clonotype was found a few times. The chain is built from TRBV6-2 or TRBV6-3 and TRBJ1-2, with D possibly being TRBD1 (6 bases). Germline CDR1 is MNHEY and CDR2 is SVGEGT. The germline V and J ends were trimmed by 2 bases and 4 bases, with 14 bases remaining between them. This CDR3 contains 15 residues. In nucleotides, the CDR3 is TGTGCCAGCAGTTACGGAAGGACAGCGAGCTATGGCTACACCTTC. Encoded protein: CASSYGRTASYGYTF.

The chain joins TRBV7-2 to TRBJ1-3; D remains unclear. This CDR3 is 16 amino acids long. Per the germline V gene, CDR1 is SGHTA and CDR2 is FQGNSA. V was cut by 1 base and J by 0 bases, with 10 bases left in between. CDR3 nucleotides: TGTGCCAGCAGCTTAGGGGTTGGGCTCTCTGGAAACACCATATATTTT. Amino acid sequence: CASSLGVGLSGNTIYF.

This clonotype was counted a few times. The chain uses TRBV2 and TRBJ2-4, with 7 bases lining up with TRBD1. Germline V lookup: CDR1 SNHLY, CDR2 FYNNEI. J was trimmed by 0 bases and V by 1 base; bases with no gene match: 6. This CDR3 has 17 residues. The CDR3 nucleotides are TGTGCCAGCAGTGAAGAGAGGGACAGCCTAGCCAAAAACATTCAGTACTTC. Translating it yields CASSEERDSLAKNIQYF.

The genes are TRBV12-3 or TRBV12-4 and TRBJ1-4; D is uncertain. With 1 base removed from V and 10 bases from J, the gap between germline ends came to 4 bases. The CDR3 is 11 amino acids. The CDR3 DNA is TGTGCCAGCAGTTTAGACCGAAAACTGTTTTTT. Translating gives CASSLDRKLFF.

The chain links TRBV20-1 to TRBJ1-4; 7 bases fit TRBD1. Per germline, CDR1 DFQATT and CDR2 SNEGSKA (reference sequence). The CDR3 loop spans 14 amino acids. V was pared by 4 bases and J by 6 bases, with 8 bases of the junction left unmatched. The CDR3 nucleotides read TGCAGTGCTATGAGGAGTCAGGGGGATGAAAAACTGTTTTTT. Translated, it gives CSAMRSQGDEKLFF.

The CDR3, as DNA: TGTGCCAGCAGCGTCGGGGGACTAGCGGGGGGCCGAGAACTCCAAGAGACCCAGTACTTC. It yields the protein CASSVGGLAGGRELQETQYF. The gene calls are TRBV9 and TRBJ2-5; 15 nucleotides match TRBD2. The V segment lost 2 bases and the J segment 1 base; nucleotides outside the gene matches: 12. The CDR3 covers 20 residues. The germline V gene encodes CDR1 SGDLS and CDR2 YYNGEE.

The chain links TRBV7-9 to TRBJ2-7; 7 bases match TRBD2. The CDR3 contains 17 residues. Germline loops: CDR1 SEHNR, CDR2 FQNEAQ (reference sequence). With 1 base clipped from V and 2 bases from J, the junction kept 11 bases outside the gene matches. The CDR3 nucleotides are TGTGCCAGCAGCTTAGACTGGCGGGGGACTCGAGCCTACGAGCAGTACTTC. Protein: CASSLDWRGTRAYEQYF.

This clonotype showed up just a few times. The chain joins TRBV5-6 to TRBJ1-1, with 9 bases identical to TRBD1. Germline values: CDR1 SGHDT, CDR2 YYEEEE. The J segment lost 13 bases and the V segment lost 5 bases, leaving 18 bases of the junction unmatched. CDR3 length: 15 residues. The CDR3 coding sequence is TGTGCCAGCAGTCCGGACGGCACAGGGGGCCTCGTTGGTTTCTTT. The encoded protein is CASSPDGTGGLVGFF. The full variable domain, its missing parts supplied by reference TRBV5-6 and TRBJ1-1, is DAGVTQSPTHLIKTRGQQVTLRCSPKSGHDTVSWYQQALGQGPQFIFQYYEEEERQRGNFPDRFSGHQFPNYSSELNVNALLLGDSALYLCASSPDGTGGLVGFFGQGTRLTVV.

This clonotype was recorded only once. V and J are TRBV20-1 and TRBJ2-7; the D gene could be TRBD1 or TRBD2 (6 bases each). Deletions cut 5 bases from V and 3 bases from J, with 17 bases between. The CDR3 runs 14 residues. Per germline, CDR1 DFQATT and CDR2 SNEGSKA (reference sequence). This CDR3 reads CSASLGGVGYEQYF. CDR3 DNA sequence: TGCAGTGCTTCCCTGGGGGGCGTAGGCTACGAGCAGTACTTC.

This clonotype was detected once. The chain has TRBV4-2 and TRBJ1-1; D uncertain. This CDR3 contains 13 residues. The germline V gene has CDR1 LGHNA and CDR2 YNFKEQ. V was pared by 6 bases and J by 6 bases, with 14 bases between. CDR3 DNA: TGTGCCAGCAGTCCATCCCCCGGGGCTGAAGCTTTCTTT. Amino acid sequence: CASSPSPGAEAFF.

This clonotype was counted a few times. The chain has TRBV29-1 and TRBJ2-5, with TRBD2 identical over 7 bases. The CDR3 length is 12 residues. Per germline, CDR1 SQVTM and CDR2 ANQGSEA. After removal of 7 bases from V and 5 bases from J, the junction contained 7 bases not matched to a gene. CDR3 amino acids: CSGSGAQETQYF. The CDR3 DNA reads TGCAGCGGGAGCGGGGCCCAGGAGACCCAGTACTTC.

To note about this clonotype: At one end the junction does not follow the germline gene, possibly because of a read error. This sequence joins TRBV4-3 and TRBJ1-1; no reliable D call. The CDR3 length is 14 residues. Germline CDR1 and CDR2: LGHNA and YSLEER. In DNA form, the CDR3 reads TGCGCCAGCAGCCCAAGCCTATCGAACGCTGAAGCTTTCTTT. It is translated as CASSPSLSNAEAFF.

In this sample, this clonotype turned up a few times. J is TRBJ1-6 and V is TRBV11-2; D uncertain. Germline-derived CDR1 and CDR2 are SGHAT and FQNNGV. CDR3 length: 15 residues. Trimming stripped 2 bases from V and 14 bases from J, with 19 bases between. The CDR3 is CASSLYSRGGRTLHF. DNA for the CDR3: TGTGCCAGCAGCTTATATAGTCGGGGAGGTAGGACCCTCCACTTT.

The chain has TRBV6-5 and TRBJ1-3; D gene unclear. V was pared by 3 bases and J by 8 bases, with 5 bases between. CDR3 size: 11 residues. The germline CDR1 and CDR2 sequences are MNHEY and SVGAGI. This chain's CDR3 is CASSYFDTIYF. In DNA, the CDR3 is TGTGCCAGCAGTTATTTCGACACCATATATTTT.

The chain couples TRBV7-2 to TRBJ1-2, with D possibly TRBD1 on 5 matching bases. The CDR3 consists of 14 residues. The V gene lost 0 bases and the J gene lost 4 bases, with 9 bases spanning the gap. Looked up from germline, CDR1 is SGHTA and CDR2 is FQGNSA. CDR3 nucleotide sequence: TGTGCCAGCAGCTTAGCGGGGCTCTTCTATGGCTACACCTTC. Amino acid sequence: CASSLAGLFYGYTF.

This rearrangement joins TRBV4-1 to TRBJ2-5, with TRBD1 matching 8 bases. Germline-derived CDR1 and CDR2 are MGHRA and YSYEKL. The CDR3 runs to 16 residues. Unmatched junction bases numbered 10, after V lost 2 bases and J lost 5 bases. CDR3 bases: TGCGCCAGCAGCCAAAGGGGATCAGGGGGCTGGGAGACCCAGTACTTC. It is translated as CASSQRGSGGWETQYF.

The chain employs TRBV12-3 or TRBV12-4 and TRBJ1-1, with D perhaps matching TRBD1 (5 bases). V dropped 2 bases and J dropped 5 bases, with 12 bases sitting between them. The CDR3 runs to 14 residues. CDR3 nucleotide sequence: TGTGCCAGCAGTTTACAGGGAGGGCAGACTGAAGCTTTCTTT. Its translation is CASSLQGGQTEAFF.

This clonotype has a handful of counts. V is TRBV6-1 and J is TRBJ2-1, with 11 bases fitting TRBD2. The J call is in doubt because the DNA end fits TRBJ2-7 better. This CDR3 comprises 16 residues. The germline CDR1 and CDR2 sequences are MNHNS and SASEGT. In DNA form, the CDR3 reads TGTGCCAGCAGGCGCTCGACTAGCGGGGAGACCTACGAGCAGTACTTC. It yields the protein CASRRSTSGETYEQYF.

The table lists this clonotype with a few counts. This chain uses TRBV7-9 with TRBJ2-2, with a tentative D call TRBD1 (6 bases). The CDR3 runs to 14 residues. CDR1 and CDR2 (germline): SEHNR, FQNEAQ (reference sequence). Trimming cost V 6 bases and J 4 bases, with 12 bases left between them. The CDR3 here is CASSSPTGTGELFF. CDR3 coding DNA: TGTGCCAGCAGTTCTCCGACAGGCACCGGGGAGCTGTTTTTT. Using reference TRBV7-9 and TRBJ2-2 for the parts outside the CDR3, the full variable domain is DTGVSQNPRHKITKRGQNVTFRCDPISEHNRLYWYRQTLGQGPEFLTYFQNEAQLEKSRLLSDRFSAERPKGSFSTLEIQRTEQGDSAMYLCASSSPTGTGELFFGEGSRLTVL.

The J gene is TRBJ2-7, the V gene TRBV7-2; D is undetermined. Germline V CDR1 and CDR2: SGHTA, FQGNSA. The CDR3 length is 12 residues. The germline V and J ends were trimmed by 5 bases and 6 bases, with 11 bases remaining between them. In DNA form, the CDR3 reads TGTGCCAGCAGCCCCTACGACCTCGAGCAGTACTTC. It translates to CASSPYDLEQYF.

Of note for this clonotype: Germline is not matched at one junction end, which may reflect a read error. This rearrangement joins TRBV4-2 to TRBJ2-4, with D perhaps matching TRBD2 (5 bases). Germline CDR1 is LGHNA and CDR2 is YNFKEQ. This CDR3 contains 15 residues. The CDR3 sequence: CASSQEADGRDIQYF. In DNA form, the CDR3 reads TGTGCCAGCAGTCAAGAAGCGGACGGGCGGGACATTCAGTACTTC.

The table lists this clonotype with a few counts. This chain uses TRBV9 with TRBJ1-1; D ambiguous. V lost 0 bases, J lost 0 bases, and 9 bases lay in between. The CDR3 has 15 residues. The germline gives CDR1 SGDLS, CDR2 YYNGEE. The CDR3, as DNA: TGTGCCAGCAGCGTAGGAGGGTATCTGAACACTGAAGCTTTCTTT. Its protein product is CASSVGGYLNTEAFF.

In this sample, this clonotype turned up a few times. The chain couples TRBV7-2 to TRBJ2-5; D is unclear. Matching the DNA end better, TRBJ2-7 makes the J call doubtful. Germline CDR1 SGHTA, CDR2 FQGNSA. The CDR3 totals 13 residues. The CDR3 loop reads CASSSAVVYEQYF. The CDR3 nucleotides are TGTGCCAGCAGCTCTGCGGTTGTTTACGAGCAGTACTTC.

There are many counts of this clonotype. This chain links TRBV14 with TRBJ2-5; D gene ambiguous. The length of the CDR3 is 13 residues. In germline, CDR1 is SGHDN, CDR2 FVKESK. Trimming removed 5 bases from V and 2 bases from J, with 9 bases in between. The CDR3 sequence: CASSRQHQETQYF. CDR3 bases: TGTGCCAGCAGCAGGCAGCATCAAGAGACCCAGTACTTC.

Only a few counts were recorded for this clonotype. The chain carries TRBV7-6 and TRBJ2-7, with TRBD2 identical over 7 bases. The CDR3 covers 14 residues. The trim removed 8 bases at V and 5 bases at J, leaving 12 bases unmatched. Germline V gene data show CDR1 as SGHVS and CDR2 as FNYEAQ. Written as DNA, the CDR3 is TGTGCCAGCCTTCCTGCAGCGGGGACTAACGAGCAGTACTTC. As protein: CASLPAAGTNEQYF.

This clonotype appeared a few times. The chain uses TRBV12-3 or TRBV12-4 and TRBJ2-2; D not certain. V was clipped by 7 bases and J by 5 bases, with 5 bases between them. The CDR3 runs to 11 residues. The CDR3 DNA is TGTGCCAGCACCCCGACCGGGGAGCTGTTTTTT. This translates into CASTPTGELFF.

This rearrangement joins TRBV12-5 to TRBJ1-1; 10 nucleotides agree with TRBD1. The CDR3 spans 16 residues. V was pared by 8 bases and J by 0 bases, with 9 bases of the junction left unmatched. Germline CDR1 reads LGHNT; CDR2 reads FRNRAP. The CDR3 region is CASLPGTGAMNTEAFF. The CDR3 coding sequence is TGTGCTAGTTTACCCGGGACAGGGGCGATGAACACTGAAGCTTTCTTT.

The rearrangement links TRBV20-1 to TRBJ2-1, with 8 bases that match TRBD1. CDR1 is DFQATT and CDR2 is SNEGSKA in the germline V gene (reference sequence). The CDR3 runs to 16 residues. Trimming at V came to 0 bases and at J to 10 bases, leaving 14 bases not matched to a gene. CDR3 protein: CSARDRRQGATREQFF. CDR3 coding DNA: TGCAGTGCTAGAGATAGGCGGCAGGGGGCGACTCGGGAGCAGTTCTTC.